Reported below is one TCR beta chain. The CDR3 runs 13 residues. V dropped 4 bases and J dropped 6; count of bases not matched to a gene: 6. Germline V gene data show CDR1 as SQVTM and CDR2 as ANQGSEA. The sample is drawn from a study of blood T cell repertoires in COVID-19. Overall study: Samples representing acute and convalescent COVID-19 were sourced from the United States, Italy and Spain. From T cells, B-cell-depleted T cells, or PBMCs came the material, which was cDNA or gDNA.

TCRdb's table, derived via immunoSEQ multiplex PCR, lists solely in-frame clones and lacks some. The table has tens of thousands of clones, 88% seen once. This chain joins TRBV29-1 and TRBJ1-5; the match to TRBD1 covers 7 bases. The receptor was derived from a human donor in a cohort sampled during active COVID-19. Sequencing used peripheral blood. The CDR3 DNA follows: TGCAGCGTTGGTGACAGGGTGGGTCAGCCCCAGCATTTT. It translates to CSVGDRVGQPQHF.